One TCR beta chain is described in this entry. One Seattle source followed patients from active infection through their disease course. The junction had 16 bases not matched to a gene; V was cut back by 6 bases and J by 3 bases. Germline loops: CDR1 LNHDA, CDR2 SQIVND (reference sequence). The CDR3 sequence is 18 residues long. The data were taken from a study of blood T cell repertoires in COVID-19. As for the study in general: Sites across the United States, Italy and Spain contributed samples from acute and convalescent COVID-19. The analysed material was cDNA or gDNA that came from T cells, B-cell-depleted T cells, or PBMCs.

Authors' processing steps: Amplification of reference gene primers was used by the study to estimate nucleated cell counts. Only in-frame clones appear in the TCRdb table, and some are missing; sequencing was by immunoSEQ multiplex PCR. V, J and clone size are those of that table, while D and trimming were read from the DNA. This sample carries 150,000 to 200,000 clones, roughly 84% of them seen once, and the ten largest clones take about 14%. This TCR was sampled from a woman between 65 and 79 years old with COVID-19, enrolled during active disease. Sequencing input: peripheral blood. The rearrangement uses TRBV19 and TRBJ1-5; the match to TRBD1 covers 8 bases. Here the CDR3 DNA reads TGTGCCAGTAGCGCCCCCCGCAGGGGGCTAGCTAACAATCAGCCCCAGCATTTT. Protein sequence: CASSAPRRGLANNQPQHF.